This TCR beta chain was captured by sequencing in a study of naive and memory T cell subsets. Findings of the study overall: Potentially, T cell activation and differentiation skew this RNA-based measurement.

TCR cDNA received a 3' ligated oligonucleotide that carried a UMI. Adult healthy volunteers gave 2.5 ml peripheral blood for whole-blood RNA. Unsorted total RNA, roughly 1 to 1,100 ng, was DNase treated before reverse transcription. This CDR3 comprises 13 residues. Per germline, CDR1 MNHEY and CDR2 SMNVEV (reference sequence). Ligated cDNA underwent four rounds of PCR with nested alpha and beta constant region primers and SP2. Alpha and beta constant region primers primed reverse transcription for blood and skin samples. TCRdb reprocessed the 5' RACE reads with MiXCR, giving one entry per CDR3 protein. Among 45,000 to 55,000 distinct CDR3 sequences listed, approximately 4.5% were seen once. Concerning this clonotype itself: The target antigen is unknown. Germline is not matched at one junction end, which may reflect a read error.

The TCR originated in a female donor in good health. V is TRBV27 and J is TRBJ1-2; D call uncertain. The CDR3 coding sequence is TGTGCCAGCACTCGCGGCGGCAACTATGGCGACACCTTC. This encodes CASTRGGNYGDTF.